This T cell receptor (beta chain) was found in a study of blood T cell repertoires in COVID-19. For the study at large: Collection of acute and convalescent COVID-19 samples took place in the United States, Italy and Spain. The analysed material was cDNA or gDNA that came from T cells, B-cell-depleted T cells, or PBMCs.

The repertoire was sequenced with immunoSEQ multiplex PCR; TCRdb's copy has only in-frame clones and lacks some. This table holds about 320,000 clones, more than 90% found once. A single count supports this clone. V trimming: 7 bases; J trimming: 10 bases; junction bases outside the gene matches: 14. The germline gives CDR1 SNHLY, CDR2 FYNNEI. The CDR3 runs 15 residues. The receptor's source is a young woman who had been exposed to COVID-19. The chain has TRBV2 and TRBJ2-1; 9 bases are shared with TRBD1. Material for sequencing was PBMCs or T cells enriched from blood (not recorded which). The CDR3 DNA is TGTGCCAGCACCCCGAGGGGACAGGGATTAGGAGAGCAGTTCTTC. It yields the protein CASTPRGQGLGEQFF.